These 26 T cell receptor beta chains originate from one sample sequenced in a study of lymphopenia after photon versus proton radiotherapy. Assay used: immunoSEQ multiplex PCR; TCRdb lists only in-frame clones, some missing. The sample carries approximately 25,000 clones, roughly 80% recorded once. Sequenced material: peripheral blood, taken from a patient treated with proton-based radiotherapy. These receptors came from a woman in her seventies with pancreatic cancer.

This rearrangement joins TRBV6-5 to TRBJ2-1; 11 nucleotides match TRBD2. The CDR3 totals 15 residues. Germline V lookup: CDR1 MNHEY, CDR2 SVGAGI. The V gene end was trimmed by 0 bases and the J gene end by 11 bases; junction bases not matched to a gene: 6. For the CDR3, the DNA is TGTGCCAGCAGTTACTCTAGGCTAGCGGGAGGTCAGCAGTTCTTC. It codes for CASSYSRLAGGQQFF.

This clone appeared a few times. One end of the junction is discordant with germline, which a read error may explain. V usage is TRBV29-1 and J usage is TRBJ2-7; TRBD2 matches 7 bases. Germline assignment: CDR1 SQVTM and CDR2 ANQGSEA. The CDR3 runs 16 residues. CDR3 nucleotide sequence: TGCAACGTTGTCAGGGCTGGAGGGAGGGCCGGGTACGAGCAGTACTTC. It encodes CNVVRAGGRAGYEQYF.

The chain employs TRBV30 and TRBJ2-1; 9 nucleotides agree with TRBD1. The CDR3 has 15 amino acids. V shed 0 bases and J 6 bases; nucleotides not matched to a gene: 6. Germline values: CDR1 GTSNPN, CDR2 SVGIG (reference sequence). CDR3 coding DNA: TGTGCCTGGAGTGTTACAGGGGGCGTAATCAATGAGCAGTTCTTC. This sequence encodes CAWSVTGGVINEQFF.

The rearrangement uses TRBV10-3 and TRBJ2-3; D unclear. This CDR3 is 15 amino acids long. V lost 2 bases, J lost 1 base, and 10 bases lay in between. The germline V gene has CDR1 ENHRY and CDR2 SYGVKD. The CDR3 DNA reads TGTGCCATCAGTGAGCCCCGGTCGGGCACAGATACGCAGTATTTT. This encodes CAISEPRSGTDTQYF.

J is TRBJ1-1 and V is TRBV9, with no clear D. V dropped 4 bases and J dropped 0 bases, with 10 bases sitting between them. The germline V gene has CDR1 SGDLS and CDR2 YYNGEE. The length of the CDR3 is 14 residues. The CDR3 nucleotides read TGTGCCAGCAGCATTGACACCCTGAACACTGAAGCTTTCTTT. This encodes CASSIDTLNTEAFF.

The chain has TRBV5-1 and TRBJ1-1; D is perhaps TRBD1 (5 bases). Trimming took off 0 bases at V and 8 bases at J, with 11 bases between the two ends. From germline, CDR1 is SGHRS and CDR2 YFSETQ. This CDR3 is 13 amino acids long. CDR3 DNA: TGCGCCAGCAGCTTGGCCAGACAGACCGAAGCTTTCTTT. Its protein product is CASSLARQTEAFF. Based on the CDR3 plus reference TRBV5-1 and TRBJ1-1, the full variable domain is KAGVTQTPRYLIKTRGQQVTLSCSPISGHRSVSWYQQTPGQGLQFLFEYFSETQRNKGNFPGRFSGRQFSNSRSEMNVSTLELGDSALYLCASSLARQTEAFFGQGTRLTVV.

Comment on this clone: The CDR3 end shows no conserved phenylalanine or tryptophan, and so a read error is likely. The chain has TRBV29-1 and TRBJ1-1; a possible D gene is TRBD1 (6 bases). Germline V gene lookup returns CDR1 SQVTM and CDR2 ANQGSEA. The CDR3 has 12 amino acids. Trimming removed 7 bases from V and 9 bases from J, with 18 bases in between. The CDR3 DNA is TGCAGCGGGACAACAGGGCAAAGGCAAGCTTTCCTT. It yields the protein CSGTTGQRQAFL.

The genes are TRBV9 and TRBJ2-5, with D hard to call. This CDR3 has 15 residues. The V end was cut by 0 bases, the J end by 3 bases, with 12 bases between. Germline values: CDR1 SGDLS, CDR2 YYNGEE. Written as DNA, the CDR3 is TGTGCCAGCAGCGTAGACTTAGGCCCAGAAGAGACCCAGTACTTC. It specifies CASSVDLGPEETQYF.

The CDR3: CASSQDPPGLAANEQFF. DNA of the CDR3: TGCGCCAGCAGCCAAGATCCCCCGGGACTAGCGGCCAATGAGCAGTTCTTC. This chain uses TRBV4-3 with TRBJ2-1; 11 bases align to TRBD2. The CDR3 spans 17 residues. V shed 0 bases and J 6 bases; nucleotides not matched to a gene: 7. Germline V gives CDR1 LGHNA, CDR2 YSLEER.

This clone was observed a handful of times. Additional DNA sequences in this sample encode the identical CDR3. The chain employs TRBV9 and TRBJ1-1; no reliable D call. This CDR3 has 12 residues. Germline CDR1 reads SGDLS; CDR2 reads YYNGEE. The germline V and J ends were trimmed by 5 bases and 3 bases, with 8 bases remaining between them. CDR3 residues: CASSLSDTEAFF. The CDR3 DNA is TGTGCCAGCAGTTTGAGCGACACTGAAGCTTTCTTT.

The chain joins TRBV10-3 to TRBJ1-5; TRBD1 is a possible D gene (6 bases). This CDR3 has 12 residues. V was trimmed by 8 bases and J by 3 bases, leaving 8 bases between them. Germline V gene lookup returns CDR1 ENHRY and CDR2 SYGVKD. DNA for the CDR3: TGTGCCATCCGGACAGACAATCAGCCCCAGCATTTT. It encodes CAIRTDNQPQHF.

The chain has TRBV19 and TRBJ1-1; D ambiguous. The length of the CDR3 is 12 residues. V was trimmed by 9 bases and J by 0 bases, leaving 8 bases between them. In germline, CDR1 is LNHDA, CDR2 SQIVND (reference sequence). CDR3 DNA sequence: TGTGCCAGCGGACGGCTGAACACTGAAGCTTTCTTT. It specifies CASGRLNTEAFF.

This rearrangement joins TRBV7-2 to TRBJ2-3; TRBD2 agrees at 11 bases. Per germline, CDR1 SGHTA and CDR2 FQGNSA. The V and J ends lost 7 bases and 4 bases, in that order; junction bases with no gene match: 4. CDR3 length: 14 residues. The CDR3: CASKTSGTSDTQYF. CDR3 in DNA: TGTGCCAGCAAGACTAGCGGGACATCAGATACGCAGTATTTT.

The CDR3 loop is CASSPSGGQNQPQHF. CDR3 DNA: TGTGCCAGCAGTCCCTCCGGTGGCCAAAATCAGCCCCAGCATTTT. V gene TRBV27 combines with J gene TRBJ1-5; D is unresolved. Deletions cut 5 bases from V and 4 bases from J, with 15 bases between. This CDR3 spans 15 amino acids. Germline V gene sequence: CDR1 MNHEY, CDR2 SMNVEV (reference sequence).

This chain uses TRBV14 with TRBJ1-6, with D perhaps TRBD1 (5 bases). The CDR3 extends over 19 amino acids. Germline V gives CDR1 SGHDN, CDR2 FVKESK. Trimming took 1 base from V and 6 from J, leaving 22 bases between them. In DNA, the CDR3 is TGTGCCAGCAGCCAAGGAGAAACAATATCGGGACGGGGTAATTCACCCCTCCACTTT. Its translation is CASSQGETISGRGNSPLHF.

The chain recombines TRBV28 with TRBJ2-1; 11 nucleotides align to TRBD2. CDR3 length: 15 residues. Germline V lookup: CDR1 MDHEN, CDR2 SYDVKM. V shed 5 bases and J 7 bases; nucleotides not matched to a gene: 7. The CDR3, as DNA: TGTGCCAGCAGTCCACTAGCGGGAGTATCTAATGAGCAGTTCTTC. Translated, it gives CASSPLAGVSNEQFF.

This chain links TRBV7-2 with TRBJ2-7; the D is unclear. CDR1 SGHTA and CDR2 FQGNSA come from the germline V gene. The CDR3 totals 13 residues. Trimming pared 1 base from V and 6 bases from J, leaving 10 bases between. The CDR3 protein is CASSLDRPSEQYF. The CDR3 DNA follows: TGTGCCAGCAGCTTAGACCGACCATCCGAGCAGTACTTC. Drawing the rest from reference TRBV7-2 and TRBJ2-7, the complete variable domain is GAGVSQSPSNKVTEKGKDVELRCDPISGHTALYWYRQSLGQGLEFLIYFQGNSAPDKSGLPSDRFSAERTGGSVSTLTIQRTQQEDSAVYLCASSLDRPSEQYFGPGTRLTVT.

The chain has TRBV30 and TRBJ1-1; D is uncertain. V gave up 1 base and J gave up 2 bases, with 14 bases separating them. This CDR3 comprises 15 residues. Germline CDR1 is GTSNPN and CDR2 is SVGIG (reference sequence). The CDR3 bases are TGTGCCTGGAGTGGCTCAGTCATTTCCAACACTGAAGCTTTCTTT. Amino acids: CAWSGSVISNTEAFF.

This sequence joins TRBV7-2 and TRBJ2-7; 11 bases align to TRBD2. Trimming at V came to 2 bases and at J to 2 bases, leaving 5 bases not matched to a gene. CDR3 length equals 16 residues. CDR1 and CDR2 (germline): SGHTA, FQGNSA. This CDR3 is CASSLSRLAGTYEQYF. The CDR3 region has the DNA TGTGCCAGCAGCTTAAGCCGACTAGCGGGAACCTACGAGCAGTACTTC.

The chain employs TRBV14 and TRBJ1-2; D uncertain. Germline V gives CDR1 SGHDN, CDR2 FVKESK. The CDR3 has 17 residues. V gave up 4 bases and J gave up 1 base, with 19 bases separating them. In DNA form, the CDR3 reads TGTGCCAGCAGCCGCCCTAGGACGGATGGTTTTAACTATGGCTACACCTTC. Translating it yields CASSRPRTDGFNYGYTF.

The chain employs TRBV28 and TRBJ1-1; 9 nucleotides line up with TRBD1. Germline V gene data show CDR1 as MDHEN and CDR2 as SYDVKM. V was clipped by 3 bases and J by 0 bases; unmatched bases: 5. This CDR3 is 16 amino acids long. CDR3 nucleotide sequence: TGTGCCAGCAGTTTTATGGGACAGGGATTGAACACTGAAGCTTTCTTT. It codes for CASSFMGQGLNTEAFF.

This clone was detected once. V usage is TRBV11-3 and J usage is TRBJ2-1; D may be TRBD2 (6 bases). Looked up from germline, CDR1 is SGHNT and CDR2 is YENEEA. Deletions cut 3 bases from V and 10 bases from J, with 13 bases between. This CDR3 is 13 amino acids long. The CDR3 protein is CASSLSGSGEQFF. CDR3 DNA: TGTGCCAGCAGCTTGTCCGGGAGTGGGGAGCAGTTCTTC.

The V and J genes are TRBV18 and TRBJ2-7; D might be TRBD2 (5 bases). V was pared by 1 base and J by 5 bases, with 12 bases between. The V gene's germline CDR1 is KGHSH and CDR2 LQKENI. This CDR3 has 14 amino acids. CDR3 DNA: TGTGCCAGCTCACCACTATCCGGGGTTGACGAGCAGTACTTC. It codes for CASSPLSGVDEQYF.

The chain combines TRBV30 with TRBJ2-7; 7 positions agree with TRBD1. Germline CDR1 is GTSNPN and CDR2 is SVGIG (reference sequence). The CDR3 is 15 amino acids. Unmatched junction bases numbered 6, after V lost 1 base and J lost 0 bases. In DNA form, the CDR3 reads TGTGCCTGGAGTGCATTGGACAGGAGCTCCTACGAGCAGTACTTC. This sequence encodes CAWSALDRSSYEQYF.

V usage is TRBV4-3 and J usage is TRBJ2-5; D uncertain. Germline V gene lookup returns CDR1 LGHNA and CDR2 YSLEER. Trimming removed 0 bases at V and 4 bases at J, with 9 bases between. The CDR3 sequence is 14 residues long. The CDR3 DNA reads as TGCGCCAGCAGCCAAGAGCCCCGTGGAGAGACCCAGTACTTC. Translating gives CASSQEPRGETQYF.

The chain has TRBV6-1 and TRBJ1-6; D remains unclear. V lost 10 bases, J lost 10 bases, and 14 bases lay in between. There are 12 residues in the CDR3. Germline lookup yields CDR1 MNHNS and CDR2 SASEGT. Here the CDR3 DNA reads TGTGCCATCAGAGGGAGGTACTCACCCCTCCACTTT. Encoded protein: CAIRGRYSPLHF.